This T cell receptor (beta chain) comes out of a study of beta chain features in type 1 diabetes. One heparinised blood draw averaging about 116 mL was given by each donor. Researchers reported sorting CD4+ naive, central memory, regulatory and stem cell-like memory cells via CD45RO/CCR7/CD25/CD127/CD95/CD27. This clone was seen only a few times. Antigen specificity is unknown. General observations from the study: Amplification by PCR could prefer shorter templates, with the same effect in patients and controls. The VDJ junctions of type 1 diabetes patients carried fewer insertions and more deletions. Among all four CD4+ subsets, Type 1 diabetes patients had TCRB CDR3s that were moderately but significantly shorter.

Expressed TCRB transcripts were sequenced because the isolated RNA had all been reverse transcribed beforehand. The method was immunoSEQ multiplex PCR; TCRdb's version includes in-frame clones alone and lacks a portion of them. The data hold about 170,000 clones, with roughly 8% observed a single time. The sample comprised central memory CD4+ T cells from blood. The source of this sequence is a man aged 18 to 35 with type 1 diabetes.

The DNA for the CDR3 is TGTGCCCGGGACAGGGGTAATAATTCACCCCTCCACTTT. Its translation is CARDRGNNSPLHF. The chain combines TRBV30 with TRBJ1-6, with 10 bases fitting TRBD1. The CDR3 length is 13 residues. After removal of 8 bases from V and 5 bases from J, the junction contained 3 bases not matched to a gene. Germline CDR1 and CDR2: GTSNPN and SVGIG (reference sequence). Complete variable domain (other parts from reference TRBV30 and TRBJ1-6): SQTIHQWPATLVQPVGSPLSLECTVEGTSNPNLYWYRQAAGRGLQLLFYSVGIGQISSEVPQNLSASRPQDRQFILSSKKLLLSDSGFYLCARDRGNNSPLHFGNGTRLTVT.